This T cell receptor beta chain was sequenced for a study of blood T cell repertoires in COVID-19. Authors' processing steps: Amplification of reference gene primers provided the estimated nucleated cell counts. Sequencing was performed with immunoSEQ multiplex PCR; in TCRdb, only in-frame clones are kept and a portion is missing. That table furnishes V, J and clone size, whereas the DNA furnished D and trimming. This table has 150,000 to 200,000 clones, about 85% appearing once. Unmatched junction bases numbered 8, after V lost 6 bases and J lost 5 bases. This CDR3 region has 14 residues. Germline V gene sequence: CDR1 SNHLY, CDR2 FYNNEI.

The sequence came from an elderly woman in a cohort sampled during active or convalescent COVID-19. Material for sequencing was peripheral blood. The chain employs TRBV2 and TRBJ1-2; TRBD1 agrees at 8 bases. CDR3 region: CASRFWQGAYGYTF. For the CDR3, the DNA is TGTGCCAGCAGATTCTGGCAGGGGGCATATGGCTACACCTTC.